This TCR beta chain was retrieved from a study of T cells in Graves' hyperthyroidism and ophthalmopathy. This clonotype has a handful of counts. Using RNA transcripts as the source, TCR beta CDR3 regions were amplified. The HTBI set primed first-round TCR CDR3 RT-PCR. TCRdb re-derived calls from the multiplex PCR reads in MiXCR, one entry per CDR3 protein. The sample contains more than 650,000 distinct CDR3 sequences, around 15% of which appear only once. An absence of ophthalmopathy progression within 18 months meant stable Graves' hyperthyroidism. Used for diagnoses were clinical symptoms, serum thyroxine and TRAb, thyroid ultrasound and orbital computed tomography. PBMCs were obtained from under 13 ml fresh peripheral blood. Germline V CDR1 and CDR2: SGHTS, YDEGEE. The CDR3 runs to 13 residues. The ends lost 4 bases at V and 8 bases at J; junction bases unmatched: 4.

This TCR came from a woman between 18 and 30 years old with Graves' hyperthyroidism. V gene TRBV5-8 combines with J gene TRBJ2-4, with TRBD1 identical over 9 bases. The material sequenced was blood. CDR3 in amino acids: CASSRDRDYIQYF. CDR3 sequence (DNA): TGTGCCAGCAGCCGGGACAGGGATTACATTCAGTACTTC.